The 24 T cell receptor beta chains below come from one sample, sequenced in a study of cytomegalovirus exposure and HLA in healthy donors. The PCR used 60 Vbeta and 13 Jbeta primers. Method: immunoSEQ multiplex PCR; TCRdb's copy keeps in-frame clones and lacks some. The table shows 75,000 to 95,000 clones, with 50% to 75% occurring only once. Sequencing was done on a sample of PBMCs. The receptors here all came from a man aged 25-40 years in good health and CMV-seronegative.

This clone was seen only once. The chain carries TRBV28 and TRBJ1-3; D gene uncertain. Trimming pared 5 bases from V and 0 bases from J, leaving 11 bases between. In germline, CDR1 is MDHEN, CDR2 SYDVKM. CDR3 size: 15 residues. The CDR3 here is CASSAAQSSGNTIYF. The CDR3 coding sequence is TGTGCCAGCAGTGCCGCACAATCCTCTGGAAACACCATATATTTT.

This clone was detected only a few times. CDR3 amino acids: CASSPPLSGANVLTF. The CDR3 bases are TGTGCCAGCAGCCCTCCTCTCTCTGGGGCCAACGTCCTGACTTTC. The chain combines TRBV4-2 with TRBJ2-6, with D unresolved. V lost 4 bases and J lost 0, with 7 bases in between. CDR3 length: 15 residues. In germline, CDR1 is LGHNA, CDR2 YNFKEQ.

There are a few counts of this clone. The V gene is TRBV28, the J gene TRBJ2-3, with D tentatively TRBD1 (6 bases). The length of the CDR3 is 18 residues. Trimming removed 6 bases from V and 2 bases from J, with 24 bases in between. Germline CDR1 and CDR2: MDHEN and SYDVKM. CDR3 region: CASSQDPAGVEITDTQYF. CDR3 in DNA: TGTGCCAGCAGCCAAGACCCAGCAGGGGTGGAGATCACAGATACGCAGTATTTT.

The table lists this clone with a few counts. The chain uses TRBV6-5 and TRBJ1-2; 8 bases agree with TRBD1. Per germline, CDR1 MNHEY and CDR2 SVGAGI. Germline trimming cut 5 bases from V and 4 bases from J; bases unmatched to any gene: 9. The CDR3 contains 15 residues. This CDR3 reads CASSVSGGAGYGYTF. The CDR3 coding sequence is TGTGCCAGCAGTGTCTCAGGGGGCGCGGGCTATGGCTACACCTTC.

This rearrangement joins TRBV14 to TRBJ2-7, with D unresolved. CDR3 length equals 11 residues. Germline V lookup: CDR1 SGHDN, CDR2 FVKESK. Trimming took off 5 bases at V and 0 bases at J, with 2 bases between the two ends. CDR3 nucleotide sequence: TGTGCCAGCAGCTACTCCTACGAGCAGTACTTC. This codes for CASSYSYEQYF.

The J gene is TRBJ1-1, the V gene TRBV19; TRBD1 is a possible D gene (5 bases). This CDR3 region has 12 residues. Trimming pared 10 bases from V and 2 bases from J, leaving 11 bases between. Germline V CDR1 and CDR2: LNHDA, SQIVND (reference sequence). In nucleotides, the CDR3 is TGTGCCATTATCCAGGGTAACACTGAAGCTTTCTTT. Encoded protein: CAIIQGNTEAFF. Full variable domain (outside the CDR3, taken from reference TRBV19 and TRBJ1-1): DGGITQSPKYLFRKEGQNVTLSCEQNLNHDAMYWYRQDPGQGLRLIYYSQIVNDFQKGDIAEGYSVSREKKESFPLTVTSAQKNPTAFYLCAIIQGNTEAFFGQGTRLTVV.

The CDR3 bases are TGTGCCAGCAGCGCCGGGGGGCCCGTCGTAGAGACCCAGTACTTC. Protein product: CASSAGGPVVETQYF. V gene TRBV9 combines with J gene TRBJ2-5; D possibly corresponds to TRBD2 (7 bases). The germline CDR1 and CDR2 sequences are SGDLS and YYNGEE. The CDR3 is made up of 15 amino acids. The V end lost 3 bases, the J end lost 4 bases, and 16 bases lay between the germline ends.

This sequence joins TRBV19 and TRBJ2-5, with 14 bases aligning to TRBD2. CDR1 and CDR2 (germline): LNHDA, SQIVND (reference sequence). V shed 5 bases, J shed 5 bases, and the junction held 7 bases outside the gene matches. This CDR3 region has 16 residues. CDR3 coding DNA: TGTGCCAGTAGTTTCCGGACTAGCGGGGGGTCTGAGACCCAGTACTTC. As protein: CASSFRTSGGSETQYF. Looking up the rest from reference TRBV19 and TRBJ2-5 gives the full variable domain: DGGITQSPKYLFRKEGQNVTLSCEQNLNHDAMYWYRQDPGQGLRLIYYSQIVNDFQKGDIAEGYSVSREKKESFPLTVTSAQKNPTAFYLCASSFRTSGGSETQYFGPGTRLLVL.

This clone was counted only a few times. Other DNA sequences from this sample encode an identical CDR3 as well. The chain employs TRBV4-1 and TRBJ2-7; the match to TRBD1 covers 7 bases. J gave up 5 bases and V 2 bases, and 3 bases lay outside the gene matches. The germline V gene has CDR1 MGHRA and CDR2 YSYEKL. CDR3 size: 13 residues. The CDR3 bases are TGCGCCAGCAGCCAAAGACAGGGCGACGAGCAGTACTTC. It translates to CASSQRQGDEQYF.

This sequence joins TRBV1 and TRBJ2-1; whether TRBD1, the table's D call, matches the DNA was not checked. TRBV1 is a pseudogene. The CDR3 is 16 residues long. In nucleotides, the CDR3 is TGCACCAGCAGCCAAGAAGGGGGACCAAAAAGCAATGAGCAGTTCTTC. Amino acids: CTSSQEGGPKSNEQFF.

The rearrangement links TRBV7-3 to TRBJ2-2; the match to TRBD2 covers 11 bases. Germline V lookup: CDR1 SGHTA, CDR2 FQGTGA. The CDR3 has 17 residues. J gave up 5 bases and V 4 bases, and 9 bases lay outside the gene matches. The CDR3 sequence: CASSSTVAGGRTGELFF. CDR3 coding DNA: TGTGCCAGCAGCTCGACCGTAGCGGGGGGGCGTACCGGGGAGCTGTTTTTT. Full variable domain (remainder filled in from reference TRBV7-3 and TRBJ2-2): GAGVSQTPSNKVTEKGKYVELRCDPISGHTALYWYRQSLGQGPEFLIYFQGTGAADDSGLPNDRFFAVRPEGSVSTLKIQRTERGDSAVYLCASSSTVAGGRTGELFFGEGSRLTVL.

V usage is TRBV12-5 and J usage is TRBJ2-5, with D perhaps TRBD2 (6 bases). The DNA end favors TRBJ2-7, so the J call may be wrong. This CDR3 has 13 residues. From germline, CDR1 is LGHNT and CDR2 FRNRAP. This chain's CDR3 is CASTTTSTYEQYF. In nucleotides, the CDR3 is TGTGCTAGCACAACCACTAGCACCTACGAGCAGTACTTC.

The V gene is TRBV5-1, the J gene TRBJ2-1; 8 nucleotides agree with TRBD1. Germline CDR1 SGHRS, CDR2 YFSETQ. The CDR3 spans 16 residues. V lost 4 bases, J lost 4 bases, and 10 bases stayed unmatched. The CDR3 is CASSTPGGGRYNEQFF. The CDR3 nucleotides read TGCGCCAGCAGCACCCCAGGGGGCGGTAGGTACAATGAGCAGTTCTTC.

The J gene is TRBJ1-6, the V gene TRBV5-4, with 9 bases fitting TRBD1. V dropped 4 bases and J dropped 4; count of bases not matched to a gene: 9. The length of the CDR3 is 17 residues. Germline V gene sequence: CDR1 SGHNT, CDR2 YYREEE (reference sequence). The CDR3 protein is CASSTDPGQGYNSPLHF. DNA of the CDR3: TGTGCCAGCAGCACCGATCCGGGACAGGGTTATAATTCACCCCTCCACTTT.

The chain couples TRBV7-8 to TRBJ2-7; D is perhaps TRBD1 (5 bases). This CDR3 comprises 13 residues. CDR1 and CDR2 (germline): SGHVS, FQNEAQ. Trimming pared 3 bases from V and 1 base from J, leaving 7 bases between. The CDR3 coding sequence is TGTGCCAGCAGCTTTGACAGTTCCTACGAGCAGTACTTC. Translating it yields CASSFDSSYEQYF.

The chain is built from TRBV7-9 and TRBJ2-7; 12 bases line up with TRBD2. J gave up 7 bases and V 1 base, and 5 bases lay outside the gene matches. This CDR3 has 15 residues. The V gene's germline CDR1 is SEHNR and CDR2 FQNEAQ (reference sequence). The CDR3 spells CASSLGLAGVEEQYF. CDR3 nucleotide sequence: TGTGCCAGCAGCTTAGGACTAGCGGGAGTAGAGGAGCAGTACTTC.

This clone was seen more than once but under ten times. In DNA form, the CDR3 reads TGCAGCGTTGGACAGGGGTTAAACACTGAAGCTTTCTTT. This codes for CSVGQGLNTEAFF. V is TRBV29-1 and J is TRBJ1-1; 8 nucleotides align to TRBD1. The CDR3 runs to 13 residues. CDR1 and CDR2 (germline): SQVTM, ANQGSEA. V lost 4 bases to trimming and J lost 2 bases; unmatched junction nucleotides: 3.

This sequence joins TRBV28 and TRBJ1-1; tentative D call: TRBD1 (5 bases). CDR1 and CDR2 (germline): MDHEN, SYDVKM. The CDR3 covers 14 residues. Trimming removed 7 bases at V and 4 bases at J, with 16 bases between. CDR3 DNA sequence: TGTGCCAGCATCTCGGGGGGTGTGAGCACTGAAGCTTTCTTT. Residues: CASISGGVSTEAFF.

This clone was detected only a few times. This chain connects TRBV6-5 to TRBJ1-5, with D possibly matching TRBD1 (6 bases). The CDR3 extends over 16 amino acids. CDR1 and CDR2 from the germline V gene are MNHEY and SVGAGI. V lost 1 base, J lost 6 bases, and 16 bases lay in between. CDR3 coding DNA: TGTGCCAGCAGTTACTATGCTAACAGGGATACTCAGCCCCAGCATTTT. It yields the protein CASSYYANRDTQPQHF.

In nucleotides, the CDR3 is TGTGCCAGCAGCTGGACAGGGACAGATACGCAGTATTTT. Encoded protein: CASSWTGTDTQYF. This chain uses TRBV5-8 with TRBJ2-3; 8 nucleotides align to TRBD1. Germline assignment: CDR1 SGHTS and CDR2 YDEGEE. The V and J ends lost 3 bases and 3 bases, in that order; junction bases with no gene match: 0. CDR3 length: 13 amino acids. The complete variable domain, with remaining parts taken from reference TRBV5-8 and TRBJ2-3, reads EAGVTQSPTHLIKTRGQQATLRCSPISGHTSVYWYQQALGLGLQFLLWYDEGEERNRGNFPPRFSGRQFPNYSSELNVNALELEDSALYLCASSWTGTDTQYFGPGTRLTVL.

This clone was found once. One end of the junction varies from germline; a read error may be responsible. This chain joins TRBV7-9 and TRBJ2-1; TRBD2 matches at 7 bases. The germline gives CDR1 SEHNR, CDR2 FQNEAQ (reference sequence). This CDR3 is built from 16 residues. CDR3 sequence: CSSSRLAPSSYNEQFF. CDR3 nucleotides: TGTTCCAGCAGCCGACTAGCCCCGAGCTCCTACAATGAGCAGTTCTTC.

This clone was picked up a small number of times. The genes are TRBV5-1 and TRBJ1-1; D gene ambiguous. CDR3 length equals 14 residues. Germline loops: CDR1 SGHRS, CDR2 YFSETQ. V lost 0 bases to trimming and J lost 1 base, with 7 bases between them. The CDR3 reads CASSLAVGNTEAFF. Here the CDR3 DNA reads TGCGCCAGCAGCTTGGCGGTTGGGAACACTGAAGCTTTCTTT.

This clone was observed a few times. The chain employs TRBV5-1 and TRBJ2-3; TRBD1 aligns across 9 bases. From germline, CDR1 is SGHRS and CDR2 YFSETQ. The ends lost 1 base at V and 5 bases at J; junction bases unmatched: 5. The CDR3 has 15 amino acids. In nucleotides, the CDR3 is TGCGCCAGCAGCTTGCAACAGGGGGCGAAAGATACGCAGTATTTT. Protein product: CASSLQQGAKDTQYF.

CDR3 nucleotide sequence: TGTGCCAGTAGAGAGATGTCTCTTGGAAACACCATATATTTT. Its protein is CASREMSLGNTIYF. This chain links TRBV19 with TRBJ1-3; D remains unclear. V was cut by 6 bases and J by 3 bases, with 12 bases left in between. From germline, CDR1 is LNHDA and CDR2 SQIVND (reference sequence). The CDR3 is 14 amino acids.